The next 28 T cell receptor beta chains were all read from a single sample in a study of cytomegalovirus exposure and HLA in healthy donors. In the PCR, 60 Vbeta and 13 Jbeta primers were used. Clones were read by immunoSEQ multiplex PCR, and TCRdb kept only the in-frame ones, dropping some. Of roughly 150,000 clones in the sample, approximately 73% were seen once. Sequencing was done on a sample of PBMCs. The source is a man aged 30-40 years in good health and CMV-seropositive.

The chain combines TRBV2 with TRBJ2-2; a weak D match, TRBD1 (5 bases). Germline values: CDR1 SNHLY, CDR2 FYNNEI. Trimming pared 4 bases from V and 5 bases from J, leaving 11 bases between. The length of the CDR3 is 14 residues. Written as DNA, the CDR3 is TGTGCCAGCAGTGGGGGAAGGGGAACCGGGGAGCTGTTTTTT. Its protein is CASSGGRGTGELFF.

There are a few counts of this clone. The chain is built from TRBV19 and TRBJ1-3; no firm D call. Germline V gives CDR1 LNHDA, CDR2 SQIVND (reference sequence). The V end lost 3 bases, the J end lost 7 bases, and 7 bases lay between the germline ends. This CDR3 has 12 residues. The CDR3 sequence is CASSILGNTIYF. The CDR3 DNA reads TGTGCCAGTAGTATTCTCGGGAACACCATATATTTT.

This chain uses TRBV28 with TRBJ2-1, with 9 bases fitting TRBD2. Germline CDR1 is MDHEN and CDR2 is SYDVKM. V was clipped by 5 bases and J by 6 bases; unmatched bases: 5. There are 14 residues in the CDR3. As DNA, the CDR3 is TGTGCCAGCAGTCGCCTAGCGGGAAGCAATGAGCAGTTCTTC. Translating gives CASSRLAGSNEQFF. The full variable domain, rest sourced from reference TRBV28 and TRBJ2-1, is DVKVTQSSRYLVKRTGEKVFLECVQDMDHENMFWYRQDPGLGLRLIYFSYDVKMKEKGDIPEGYSVSREKKERFSLILESASTNQTSMYLCASSRLAGSNEQFFGPGTRLTVL.

The DNA for the CDR3 is TGTGCCATCAGTGGGACAGGGGTTGGGGCCAACGTCCTGACTTTC. Translated: CAISGTGVGANVLTF. The chain combines TRBV10-3 with TRBJ2-6; TRBD1 matches 9 bases. The length of the CDR3 is 15 residues. V lost 4 bases to trimming and J lost 3 bases; unmatched junction nucleotides: 1. Germline V gene sequence: CDR1 ENHRY, CDR2 SYGVKD.

This chain uses TRBV5-6 with TRBJ1-1; 9 positions agree with TRBD1. From germline, CDR1 is SGHDT and CDR2 YYEEEE. CDR3 size: 12 residues. V lost 7 bases, J lost 10 bases, and 8 bases stayed unmatched. The CDR3 DNA reads as TGTGCCAGCCACCGGGGACAGGGTGCAGCTTTCTTT. Its protein is CASHRGQGAAFF.

This clone showed up just a few times. This sequence joins TRBV20-1 and TRBJ2-1; D is uncertain. The germline CDR1 and CDR2 sequences are DFQATT and SNEGSKA (reference sequence). V was trimmed by 0 bases and J by 11 bases, leaving 8 bases between them. CDR3 size: 11 residues. The CDR3 is CSARESEKQFF. The CDR3 DNA follows: TGCAGTGCTAGAGAATCGGAGAAGCAGTTCTTC.

The V call is TRBV10-2, the J call TRBJ1-5; D ambiguous. Germline V lookup: CDR1 WSHSY, CDR2 SAAADI. Deletions cut 2 bases from V and 0 bases from J, with 11 bases between. The CDR3 contains 16 residues. The CDR3 region is CASSERSGYSNQPQHF. CDR3 DNA: TGCGCCAGCAGTGAGAGGTCAGGCTATAGCAATCAGCCCCAGCATTTT.

This clone was detected a few times. CDR3 sequence: CASSSTGYGYTF. The CDR3 coding sequence is TGTGCCAGCAGCTCTACAGGGTATGGCTACACCTTC. The chain couples TRBV7-9 to TRBJ1-2; possibly TRBD1 for D (6 bases). The CDR3 loop spans 12 amino acids. V dropped 4 bases and J dropped 5 bases, with 8 bases sitting between them. The germline V gene encodes CDR1 SEHNR and CDR2 FQNEAQ (reference sequence).

J is TRBJ2-3 and V is TRBV4-1, with 10 bases lining up with TRBD1. The V gene end was trimmed by 4 bases and the J gene end by 1 base; junction bases not matched to a gene: 2. Per germline, CDR1 MGHRA and CDR2 YSYEKL. There are 15 residues in the CDR3. Written as DNA, the CDR3 is TGCGCCAGCAGCCTCGGACAGGGGGGCACAGATACGCAGTATTTT. Protein: CASSLGQGGTDTQYF.

This chain uses TRBV5-1 with TRBJ2-3, with a weak D call TRBD2 (6 bases). V was clipped by 3 bases and J by 2 bases, with 10 bases between them. This CDR3 contains 14 residues. Germline CDR1 SGHRS, CDR2 YFSETQ. For the CDR3, the DNA is TGCGCCAGCAGCTCGCGGGGTGACACAGATACGCAGTATTTT. It encodes CASSSRGDTDTQYF.

The V gene is TRBV5-1, the J gene TRBJ2-2; weak D call: TRBD1 (6 bases). V lost 7 bases and J 0 bases, leaving 7 bases between the germline ends. Per germline, CDR1 SGHRS and CDR2 YFSETQ. There are 13 residues in the CDR3. CDR3 amino acids: CASGGANTGELFF. CDR3 in DNA: TGCGCCAGCGGGGGCGCGAACACCGGGGAGCTGTTTTTT.

V gene TRBV7-9 combines with J gene TRBJ2-7; 8 bases are a match to TRBD2. V shed 4 bases and J 0 bases; nucleotides not matched to a gene: 8. Per germline, CDR1 SEHNR and CDR2 FQNEAQ (reference sequence). This CDR3 is built from 16 residues. The CDR3 sequence is CASSSWGSGNSYEQYF. In nucleotides, the CDR3 is TGTGCCAGCAGCTCCTGGGGTAGCGGGAACTCCTACGAGCAGTACTTC.

Concerning this clone: This may be a read error: a much more frequent sequence differs by one nucleotide. This rearrangement joins TRBV10-1 to TRBJ2-1; D may be TRBD2 (6 bases). The CDR3 is 15 residues long. The V end was cut by 0 bases, the J end by 0 bases, with 6 bases between. Germline CDR1 reads WNHNN; CDR2 reads SYGVQD (reference sequence). CDR3 sequence: CASSESGGSYNEQFF. In nucleotides, the CDR3 is TGCGCCAGCAGTGAGTCGGGGGGCTCCTACAATGAGCAGTTCTTC.

The V call is TRBV6-5, the J call TRBJ2-7; TRBD2 matches 7 bases. The CDR3 loop spans 13 amino acids. The germline gives CDR1 MNHEY, CDR2 SVGAGI. After removal of 8 bases from V and 3 bases from J, the junction contained 7 bases not matched to a gene. The CDR3 DNA reads as TGTGCCAGCCAGCGGGATTCCCTCTACGAGCAGTACTTC. Its protein is CASQRDSLYEQYF.

This clone was counted once. The CDR3 coding sequence is TGTGCCAGCAGCTCGCCGGGGGGGACAGTAAGCGAGCAGTACTTC. Its protein is CASSSPGGTVSEQYF. The rearrangement uses TRBV5-4 and TRBJ2-7; tentatively, D is TRBD2 (8 bases). Germline lookup yields CDR1 SGHNT and CDR2 YYREEE (reference sequence). Trimming cost V 3 bases and J 6 bases, with 19 bases left between them. The CDR3 has 15 amino acids.

In its sample, this clone was seen a few times. The chain links TRBV6-5 to TRBJ2-5; TRBD1 matches at 7 bases. V was clipped by 6 bases and J by 3 bases; unmatched bases: 10. The CDR3 has 15 residues. From germline, CDR1 is MNHEY and CDR2 SVGAGI. The CDR3 DNA sequence: TGTGCCAGCAGGTTAACGAGGGGGCGCGAAGAGACCCAGTACTTC. Amino acid sequence: CASRLTRGREETQYF.

This rearrangement joins TRBV27 to TRBJ2-7; 14 nucleotides align to TRBD2. This CDR3 region has 16 residues. In germline, CDR1 is MNHEY, CDR2 SMNVEV (reference sequence). Germline trimming cut 5 bases from V and 3 bases from J; bases unmatched to any gene: 6. The CDR3 DNA reads as TGTGCCAGCAGTCTAACGGGGACTAGCGGGGGCTACGAGCAGTACTTC. Translated, it gives CASSLTGTSGGYEQYF.

This clone was seen a few times. The sample has other DNA sequences that encode this CDR3 too. The rearrangement uses TRBV6-1 and TRBJ2-7, with 7 bases matching TRBD1. V lost 6 bases and J lost 3; bases outside the gene matches: 8. CDR1 MNHNS and CDR2 SASEGT come from the germline V gene. CDR3 length: 14 amino acids. CDR3 in amino acids: CASSWEQGNYEQYF. In nucleotides, the CDR3 is TGTGCCAGCAGCTGGGAACAGGGGAACTACGAGCAGTACTTC.

The rearrangement joins TRBV7-3 to TRBJ2-2; 9 bases line up with TRBD1. Trimming cost V 6 bases and J 1 base; bases outside gene matches: 3. Germline CDR1 SGHTA, CDR2 FQGTGA. This CDR3 spans 15 amino acids. The CDR3 DNA reads TGTGCCAGCAGACAGGGGGCGCAGAACACCGGGGAGCTGTTTTTT. Its translation is CASRQGAQNTGELFF. Together with reference TRBV7-3 and TRBJ2-2, the CDR3 gives the full variable domain: GAGVSQTPSNKVTEKGKYVELRCDPISGHTALYWYRQSLGQGPEFLIYFQGTGAADDSGLPNDRFFAVRPEGSVSTLKIQRTERGDSAVYLCASRQGAQNTGELFFGEGSRLTVL.

This sequence joins TRBV11-2 and TRBJ1-1; TRBD1 matches 9 bases. Germline CDR1 and CDR2: SGHAT and FQNNGV. This CDR3 contains 17 residues. Trimming cost V 5 bases and J 4 bases; bases outside gene matches: 14. CDR3 protein: CASSPRDRVGVSTEAFF. CDR3 coding DNA: TGTGCCAGCAGCCCACGGGACAGGGTCGGTGTTAGCACTGAAGCTTTCTTT.

This clone occurred a few times. Different DNA sequences within this sample yield the same CDR3. The chain couples TRBV6-5 to TRBJ1-1; a weak D match, TRBD1 (5 bases). Looked up from germline, CDR1 is MNHEY and CDR2 is SVGAGI. V was shortened by 0 bases and J by 5 bases, with 7 bases between the two germline ends. This CDR3 region has 13 residues. The CDR3 DNA reads TGTGCCAGCAGTTACTCGGGGGGGACTGAAGCTTTCTTT. Protein product: CASSYSGGTEAFF.

A single count supports this clone. The V gene is TRBV10-3, the J gene TRBJ1-1, with TRBD1 identical over 7 bases. Trimming at V came to 5 bases and at J to 0 bases, leaving 3 bases not matched to a gene. Germline CDR1 ENHRY, CDR2 SYGVKD. The CDR3 extends over 14 amino acids. CDR3 in DNA: TGTGCCATCAGTAGGACAGGATTGAACACTGAAGCTTTCTTT. This translates into CAISRTGLNTEAFF.

This sequence joins TRBV13 and TRBJ2-6; tentative D call: TRBD2 (5 bases). Germline V gene sequence: CDR1 PRHDT, CDR2 FYEKMQ (reference sequence). The CDR3 contains 17 residues. V was trimmed by 0 bases and J by 0 bases, leaving 9 bases between them. The CDR3 coding sequence is TGTGCCAGCAGCTTAGGTGGACTCATCTCTGGGGCCAACGTCCTGACTTTC. Amino acid sequence: CASSLGGLISGANVLTF.

V gene TRBV6-5 combines with J gene TRBJ1-2, with 9 bases matching TRBD1. Germline loops: CDR1 MNHEY, CDR2 SVGAGI. V was pared by 5 bases and J by 8 bases, with 6 bases of the junction left unmatched. The CDR3 is made up of 13 amino acids. CDR3 coding DNA: TGTGCCAGCAGTACCCCAGGGACAGGGGGCTACACCTTC. Its translation is CASSTPGTGGYTF.

This clone was counted between two and nine times. This chain connects TRBV7-6 to TRBJ1-1; D might be TRBD1 (6 bases). This CDR3 comprises 16 residues. Trimming took off 5 bases at V and 0 bases at J, with 16 bases between the two ends. CDR1 and CDR2 (germline): SGHVS, FNYEAQ. The CDR3 DNA follows: TGTGCCAGCAGCAGTAAAGCGGACAGCTTGAACACTGAAGCTTTCTTT. Translating it yields CASSSKADSLNTEAFF.

V and J are TRBV7-3 and TRBJ2-7, with TRBD1 matching over 7 bases. Germline loops: CDR1 SGHTA, CDR2 FQGTGA. Unmatched junction bases numbered 8, after V lost 5 bases and J lost 1 base. The CDR3 consists of 15 residues. CDR3 region: CASSPPNRGSYEQYF. In DNA, the CDR3 is TGTGCCAGCAGCCCCCCAAACAGGGGATCCTACGAGCAGTACTTC.

The chain carries TRBV7-9 and TRBJ1-6, with 7 bases lining up with TRBD1. V gave up 5 bases and J gave up 7 bases; unmatched junction bases: 11. CDR3 length: 16 amino acids. CDR1 is SEHNR, CDR2 FQNEAQ, per germline (reference sequence). The CDR3 loop reads CASSAQGFLGNSPLHF. The CDR3 nucleotides are TGTGCCAGCAGCGCACAGGGGTTTTTGGGGAATTCACCCCTCCACTTT.

This chain connects TRBV4-1 to TRBJ2-7; 10 bases line up with TRBD1. J was trimmed by 2 bases and V by 2 bases; bases with no gene match: 6. CDR3 length: 16 amino acids. Per germline, CDR1 MGHRA and CDR2 YSYEKL. CDR3: CASSQPTTGGTYEQYF. The CDR3 region has the DNA TGCGCCAGCAGCCAACCAACGACAGGGGGCACCTACGAGCAGTACTTC.